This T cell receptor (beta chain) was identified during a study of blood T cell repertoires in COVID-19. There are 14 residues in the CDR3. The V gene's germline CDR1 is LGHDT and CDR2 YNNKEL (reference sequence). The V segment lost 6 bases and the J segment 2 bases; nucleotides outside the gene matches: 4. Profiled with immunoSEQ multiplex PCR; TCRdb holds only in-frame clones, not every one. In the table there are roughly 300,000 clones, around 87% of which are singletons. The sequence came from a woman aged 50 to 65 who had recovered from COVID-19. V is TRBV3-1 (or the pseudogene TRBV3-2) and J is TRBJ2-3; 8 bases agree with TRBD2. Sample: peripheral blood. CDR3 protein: CASRSGGLTDTQYF. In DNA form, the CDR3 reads TGTGCCAGCAGGAGCGGGGGACTCACAGATACGCAGTATTTT.